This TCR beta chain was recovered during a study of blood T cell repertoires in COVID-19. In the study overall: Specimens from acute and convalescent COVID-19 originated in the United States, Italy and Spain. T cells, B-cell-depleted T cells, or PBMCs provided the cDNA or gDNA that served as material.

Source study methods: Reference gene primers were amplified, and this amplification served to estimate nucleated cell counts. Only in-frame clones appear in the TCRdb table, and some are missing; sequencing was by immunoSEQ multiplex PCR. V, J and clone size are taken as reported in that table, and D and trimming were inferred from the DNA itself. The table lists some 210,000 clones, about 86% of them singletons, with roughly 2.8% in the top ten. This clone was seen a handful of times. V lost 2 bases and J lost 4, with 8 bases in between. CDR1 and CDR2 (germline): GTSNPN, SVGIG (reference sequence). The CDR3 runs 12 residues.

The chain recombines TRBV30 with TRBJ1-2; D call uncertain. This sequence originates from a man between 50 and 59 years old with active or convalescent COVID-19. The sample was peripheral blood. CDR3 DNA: TGTGCCTGGAGTACCGGGAGCTATGGCTACACCTTC. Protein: CAWSTGSYGYTF.